This entry features one TCR beta chain sequence. As yet, its antigen is unknown. The record originates from a study of monozygotic twins with inflammatory bowel disease. Study-level points and caveats: IBD-affected twins scored below their healthy co-twins in TCRbeta diversity (inverse Simpson).

Germline values: CDR1 MNHEY, CDR2 SVGAGI. CDR3 length: 15 residues. TCRdb reprocessed the 5' RACE reads, with one entry per CDR3 protein and no DNA. The sample is made up of a few hundred thousand distinct CDR3 sequences, and the top ten hold less than 2% of it. The rearrangement links TRBV6-5 to TRBJ2-5; TCRdb reports TRBD2, a call that lacks DNA to check it against. Input material: blood. The source of this sequence is a human donor with ulcerative colitis or Crohn's disease, or a healthy co-twin of an affected twin (not recorded which). CDR3 sequence reads: CASSYYASGKETQYF.